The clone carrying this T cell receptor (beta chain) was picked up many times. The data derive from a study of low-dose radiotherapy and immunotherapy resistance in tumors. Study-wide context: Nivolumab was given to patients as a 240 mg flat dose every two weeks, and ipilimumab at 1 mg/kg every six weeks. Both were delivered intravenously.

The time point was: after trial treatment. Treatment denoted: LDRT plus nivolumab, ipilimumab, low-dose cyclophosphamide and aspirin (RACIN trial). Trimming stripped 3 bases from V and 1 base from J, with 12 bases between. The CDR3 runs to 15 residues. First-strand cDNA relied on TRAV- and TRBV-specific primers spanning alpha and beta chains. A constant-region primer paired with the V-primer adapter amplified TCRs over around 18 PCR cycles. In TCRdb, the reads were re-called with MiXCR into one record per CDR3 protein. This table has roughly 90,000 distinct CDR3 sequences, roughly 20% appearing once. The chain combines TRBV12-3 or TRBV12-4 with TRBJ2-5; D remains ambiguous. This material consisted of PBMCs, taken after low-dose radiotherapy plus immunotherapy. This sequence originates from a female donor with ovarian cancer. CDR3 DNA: TGTGCCAGCAGTTTGGGGTCGAGACCCCAAGAGACCCAGTACTTC. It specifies CASSLGSRPQETQYF.